This T cell receptor (beta chain) is from a study of spatial heterogeneity in lung cancer. Study overall: Fewer alpha-chain than beta-chain sequences were consistently detected. Within raw reads, each unique TCR and UMI combination appeared on average more than ten times.

Regarding time point: sample taken at primary tumor resection. Tumor, nontumor lung or frozen PBMC supplied whole RNA, sequenced without sorting. Samples were donated by 72 untreated early-stage non-small cell lung cancer patients. A unique molecular identifier was carried by every single TCR cDNA molecule. One entry per CDR3 protein, called by TCRdb with MiXCR from the 5' RACE reads. Seen here are 75,000 to 85,000 distinct CDR3 sequences, approximately 20% observed once, and the top ten hold 5.5% to 7%. With 4 bases clipped from V and 1 base from J, the junction kept 4 bases outside the gene matches. The CDR3 extends over 14 amino acids. Germline V gene data show CDR1 as SGHRS and CDR2 as YFSETQ.

This TCR derives from a male donor with early-stage non-small cell lung cancer. The rearrangement links TRBV5-1 to TRBJ1-1; 7 bases fit TRBD1. The sample was PBMCs, taken at surgery. The CDR3 loop is CASSPGTENTEAFF. CDR3 in DNA: TGCGCCAGCAGCCCCGGGACAGAGAACACTGAAGCTTTCTTT.